Following are 32 T cell receptor beta chains from one sample sequenced in a study of shared clonotypes between healthy human individuals (TCRdb year 2020). To prepare the library, the immunoSEQ multiplex PCR assay was applied. TCRdb stores this immuneACCESS table with in-frame sequences only. Part of the clones is absent; in the studies checked, under half of the shortfall reflects unresolved V genes, and no reason is known for the rest. The sample table holds about 1.4 million clones, of which around 97% were seen once. Jointly, the top ten make up more than 0.9% of the sample. The sequenced sample was naive CD4+ T cells sorted from blood. The cell subset or site label on this specimen signifies: CD45RA+ positively selected. All receptors derive from a young man in good health.

The V call is TRBV7-9, the J call TRBJ2-1; 7 positions match TRBD1. Germline CDR1 is SEHNR and CDR2 is FQNEAQ (reference sequence). Trimming took 4 bases from V and 3 from J; bases not matched to a gene: 6. The CDR3 spans 15 residues. In DNA form, the CDR3 reads TGTGCCAGCAGCTCGCGACAGGGACACTACAATGAGCAGTTCTTC. Translation: CASSSRQGHYNEQFF.

The rearrangement uses TRBV30 and TRBJ2-5, with TRBD1 matching over 9 bases. The V gene end was trimmed by 3 bases and the J gene end by 1 base; junction bases not matched to a gene: 3. The CDR3 is 14 residues long. Germline V gene lookup returns CDR1 GTSNPN and CDR2 SVGIG (reference sequence). DNA of the CDR3: TGTGCCTGGAGAACACAGGGGGCCCAAGAGACCCAGTACTTC. Its protein product is CAWRTQGAQETQYF. The entire variable domain, with the rest obtained from reference TRBV30 and TRBJ2-5, is as follows: SQTIHQWPATLVQPVGSPLSLECTVEGTSNPNLYWYRQAAGRGLQLLFYSVGIGQISSEVPQNLSASRPQDRQFILSSKKLLLSDSGFYLCAWRTQGAQETQYFGPGTRLLVL.

This clone has just one count. CDR3 DNA sequence: TGTGCCAGCAGCTTGGGTGGGGCTAGCGGGAGAGGTGAGCAGTTCTTC. It encodes CASSLGGASGRGEQFF. The chain couples TRBV5-4 to TRBJ2-1; 10 bases line up with TRBD2. The germline CDR1 and CDR2 sequences are SGHNT and YYREEE (reference sequence). This CDR3 is 16 amino acids long. After removal of 0 bases from V and 9 bases from J, the junction contained 9 bases not matched to a gene.

The chain carries TRBV6-5 and TRBJ2-1, with 14 bases matching TRBD2. This CDR3 has 16 amino acids. The germline gives CDR1 MNHEY, CDR2 SVGAGI. The ends lost 0 bases at V and 8 bases at J; junction bases unmatched: 3. The chain's CDR3 is CASSYSGLAGVDEQFF. CDR3 nucleotide sequence: TGTGCCAGCAGTTACTCGGGACTAGCGGGAGTCGATGAGCAGTTCTTC.

CDR3 loop: CASSLGPPRSTEAFF. CDR3 in DNA: TGTGCCAGCAGCTTAGGCCCCCCTCGATCCACTGAAGCTTTCTTT. V usage is TRBV11-2 and J usage is TRBJ1-1, with D unresolved. Germline CDR1 reads SGHAT; CDR2 reads FQNNGV. The germline V and J ends were trimmed by 1 base and 4 bases, with 13 bases remaining between them. The CDR3 runs to 15 residues.

Here the CDR3 reads CASSLDSQNEQFF. The CDR3 DNA follows: TGTGCCAGCAGCTTGGACTCACAAAATGAGCAGTTCTTC. The chain joins TRBV5-4 to TRBJ2-1; D gene ambiguous. The CDR3 extends over 13 amino acids. Looked up from germline, CDR1 is SGHNT and CDR2 is YYREEE (reference sequence). Trimming took off 0 bases at V and 7 bases at J, with 8 bases between the two ends.

The J gene is TRBJ2-7, the V gene TRBV7-2; D call uncertain. Germline values: CDR1 SGHTA, CDR2 FQGNSA. V lost 5 bases and J 8 bases, leaving 16 bases between the germline ends. The CDR3 totals 13 residues. The CDR3 nucleotides read TGTGCCAGCAGCGATACGCTATTAACAAAGCAGTACTTC. It is translated as CASSDTLLTKQYF.

This sequence joins TRBV6-5 and TRBJ2-1; TRBD2 matches at 8 bases. The CDR3 is 14 amino acids. V shed 6 bases, J shed 7 bases, and the junction held 8 bases outside the gene matches. Germline V lookup: CDR1 MNHEY, CDR2 SVGAGI. This chain's CDR3 is CASRTGTRGNEQFF. The CDR3 region has the DNA TGTGCCAGCAGGACCGGGACTAGGGGTAATGAGCAGTTCTTC.

The J gene is TRBJ2-5, the V gene TRBV14; D is ambiguous. Trimming stripped 3 bases from V and 2 bases from J, with 13 bases between. Germline V CDR1 and CDR2: SGHDN, FVKESK. The CDR3 runs 15 residues. The CDR3 here is CASSQQGRKQETQYF. CDR3 nucleotides: TGTGCCAGCAGCCAGCAAGGACGGAAGCAAGAGACCCAGTACTTC.

This rearrangement joins TRBV18 to TRBJ2-7, with D perhaps matching TRBD1 (6 bases). The V gene's germline CDR1 is KGHSH and CDR2 LQKENI. Between the trimmed V and J ends, which lost 3 bases and 3 bases, there was a span of 21 bases. The CDR3 contains 17 residues. The CDR3 here is CASSPLDRGPSRYEQYF. The CDR3 DNA follows: TGTGCCAGCTCACCGTTGGACAGAGGGCCTAGCCGCTACGAGCAGTACTTC.

A word on this clone: Additional DNA sequences in this sample encode the identical CDR3. This chain connects TRBV7-9 to TRBJ2-1, with 9 bases fitting TRBD1. Trimming took 6 bases from V and 1 from J; bases not matched to a gene: 4. Germline loops: CDR1 SEHNR, CDR2 FQNEAQ (reference sequence). This CDR3 spans 15 amino acids. Here the CDR3 DNA reads TGTGCCAGCAGTCTTGACAGGGGGTCCTACAATGAGCAGTTCTTC. Amino acids: CASSLDRGSYNEQFF.

The count of this clone is one. This rearrangement joins TRBV9 to TRBJ1-5, with 7 bases fitting TRBD1. The CDR3 runs 17 residues. V lost 3 bases, J lost 0 bases, and 9 bases stayed unmatched. The germline CDR1 and CDR2 sequences are SGDLS and YYNGEE. The CDR3 here is CASSAGDRPYSNQPQHF. CDR3 bases: TGTGCCAGCAGCGCCGGGGACAGACCTTATAGCAATCAGCCCCAGCATTTT.

The chain employs TRBV7-6 and TRBJ2-5; 8 bases are shared with TRBD2. Losses at the gene ends were 1 base for V and 3 bases for J; bases not matched to a gene: 7. Germline lookup yields CDR1 SGHVS and CDR2 FNYEAQ. The CDR3 is made up of 16 amino acids. The CDR3 region is CASSLVPSSGKETQYF. The CDR3, as DNA: TGTGCCAGCAGCTTAGTCCCGAGTAGCGGGAAAGAGACCCAGTACTTC.

As concerns this clone: The germline gene is not matched at one end of the junction; a read error may be the cause. The chain has TRBV6-5 and TRBJ1-2; 8 bases map to TRBD1. The CDR3 is 12 residues long. Germline CDR1 reads MNHEY; CDR2 reads SVGAGI. In nucleotides, the CDR3 is TGTGCCAACAGTGGACAGGGAAATGGCTACACCTTC. This gives the protein CANSGQGNGYTF.

The J gene is TRBJ1-1, the V gene TRBV27, with TRBD1 identical over 7 bases. Germline V lookup: CDR1 MNHEY, CDR2 SMNVEV (reference sequence). The J segment lost 3 bases and the V segment lost 3 bases, leaving 4 bases of the junction unmatched. The CDR3 spans 14 residues. CDR3 protein: CASSFSRGDTEAFF. The CDR3 DNA reads TGTGCCAGCAGTTTCTCCAGGGGGGACACTGAAGCTTTCTTT.

This chain joins TRBV11-3 and TRBJ2-2; 10 bases agree with TRBD2. Germline V gene sequence: CDR1 SGHNT, CDR2 YENEEA. V lost 0 bases and J lost 6; bases outside the gene matches: 10. This CDR3 is built from 18 residues. The CDR3 loop is CASSLDTRLAGVAGELFF. CDR3 coding DNA: TGTGCCAGCAGCTTAGACACCAGGCTAGCGGGAGTCGCCGGGGAGCTGTTTTTT.

The V gene is TRBV12-1, the J gene TRBJ1-4. TRBV12-1 is deemed a pseudogene. There are 12 residues in the CDR3. In nucleotides, the CDR3 is TGTGCCAGCAGCTTTTTGGATGAAAAACTGTTTTTT. It codes for CASSFLDEKLFF.

The genes are TRBV11-2 and TRBJ1-2, with a weak D call TRBD1 (5 bases). The V and J ends lost 3 bases and 5 bases respectively, with 7 bases between them. This CDR3 contains 12 residues. Germline-derived CDR1 and CDR2 are SGHAT and FQNNGV. DNA of the CDR3: TGTGCCAGCAGCTTGGAGGGGTATGGCTACACCTTC. This sequence encodes CASSLEGYGYTF. Looking up the rest from reference TRBV11-2 and TRBJ1-2 gives the full variable domain: EAGVAQSPRYKIIEKRQSVAFWCNPISGHATLYWYQQILGQGPKLLIQFQNNGVVDDSQLPKDRFSAERLKGVDSTLKIQPAKLEDSAVYLCASSLEGYGYTFGSGTRLTVV.

The chain is built from TRBV27 and TRBJ1-1; a possible D gene is TRBD1 (5 bases). The CDR3 extends over 17 amino acids. The V end lost 6 bases, the J end lost 1 base, and 21 bases lay between the germline ends. Germline CDR1 and CDR2: MNHEY and SMNVEV (reference sequence). In DNA form, the CDR3 reads TGTGCCAGCAGGCTAGGCCCCTGGGGGGAAGGGAACACTGAAGCTTTCTTT. Its protein is CASRLGPWGEGNTEAFF.

The chain has TRBV19 and TRBJ2-7; 14 bases align to TRBD2. Per the germline V gene, CDR1 is LNHDA and CDR2 is SQIVND (reference sequence). CDR3 length equals 15 residues. Germline trimming cut 6 bases from V and 6 bases from J; bases unmatched to any gene: 7. Written as DNA, the CDR3 is TGTGCCAGTAGGAAGACTAGCGGGAGGGTCGGCGAGCAGTACTTC. It encodes CASRKTSGRVGEQYF.

This clone was seen only once. The chain couples TRBV13 to TRBJ2-7; TRBD2 agrees at 8 bases. This CDR3 region has 14 residues. Germline V lookup: CDR1 PRHDT, CDR2 FYEKMQ (reference sequence). J was trimmed by 2 bases and V by 1 base; bases with no gene match: 1. The CDR3 DNA reads as TGTGCCAGCAGCTTAGACGGGAGGGCCTACGAGCAGTACTTC. Protein product: CASSLDGRAYEQYF.

This chain joins TRBV9 and TRBJ2-7; 10 bases fit TRBD1. CDR3 length equals 17 residues. Germline CDR1 SGDLS, CDR2 YYNGEE. The J segment lost 2 bases and the V segment lost 4 bases, leaving 12 bases of the junction unmatched. The CDR3 is CASSQSRDRGSTYEQYF. The CDR3 DNA follows: TGTGCCAGCAGCCAATCCCGGGACAGGGGATCAACCTACGAGCAGTACTTC. Variable domain in full (rest from reference TRBV9 and TRBJ2-7): DSGVTQTPKHLITATGQRVTLRCSPRSGDLSVYWYQQSLDQGLQFLIQYYNGEERAKGNILERFSAQQFPDLHSELNLSSLELGDSALYFCASSQSRDRGSTYEQYFGPGTRLTVT.

This chain joins TRBV10-3 and TRBJ2-5; TRBD1 is a possible D gene (5 bases). The length of the CDR3 is 16 residues. V shed 1 base and J shed 1 base, with 13 bases lying between them. Germline V gene lookup returns CDR1 ENHRY and CDR2 SYGVKD. As DNA, the CDR3 is TGTGCCATCAGTGAGTGGGCAGGGCAAACCCAAGAGACCCAGTACTTC. Its protein is CAISEWAGQTQETQYF.

The chain has TRBV29-1 and TRBJ2-3, with unresolved D. CDR1 is SQVTM, CDR2 ANQGSEA, per germline. Between the trimmed V and J ends, which lost 4 bases and 4 bases, there was a span of 15 bases. The length of the CDR3 is 14 residues. The CDR3 DNA sequence: TGCAGCGTTGTGCCAGCGCCCCTAGCAGATACGCAGTATTTT. Its protein product is CSVVPAPLADTQYF.

This chain connects TRBV19 to TRBJ2-4; D remains unclear. V was shortened by 1 base and J by 0 bases, with 10 bases between the two germline ends. Germline V lookup: CDR1 LNHDA, CDR2 SQIVND (reference sequence). This CDR3 comprises 16 residues. The DNA for the CDR3 is TGTGCCAGTAGTATAGGTCCCTTAATAGCCAAAAACATTCAGTACTTC. It encodes CASSIGPLIAKNIQYF.

A few counts support this clone. This sequence joins TRBV7-6 and TRBJ2-7; no definite D call. Trimming took 2 bases from V and 2 from J, leaving 10 bases between them. Germline V CDR1 and CDR2: SGHVS, FNYEAQ. This CDR3 is 14 amino acids long. The CDR3 coding sequence is TGTGCCAGCAGCTTAACTCCCTCAACCTACGAGCAGTACTTC. Translating gives CASSLTPSTYEQYF.

The V gene is TRBV5-6, the J gene TRBJ1-2; TRBD1 agrees at 9 bases. The CDR3 has 14 residues. The ends lost 0 bases at V and 7 bases at J; junction bases unmatched: 4. Germline-derived CDR1 and CDR2 are SGHDT and YYEEEE. CDR3 region: CASSLGDRETGYTF. For the CDR3, the DNA is TGTGCCAGCAGCTTGGGGGACAGGGAAACTGGCTACACCTTC.

The genes are TRBV27 and TRBJ2-5; D perhaps matches TRBD1 (5 bases). The CDR3 covers 14 residues. V was cut by 5 bases and J by 1 base, with 11 bases left in between. Germline loops: CDR1 MNHEY, CDR2 SMNVEV (reference sequence). This CDR3 reads CASSHGQAQETQYF. The CDR3 nucleotides are TGTGCCAGCAGTCACGGACAAGCCCAAGAGACCCAGTACTTC.

V gene TRBV29-1 combines with J gene TRBJ2-1; 7 positions match TRBD1. In germline, CDR1 is SQVTM, CDR2 ANQGSEA. Losses at the gene ends were 7 bases for V and 13 bases for J; bases not matched to a gene: 7. The CDR3 extends over 10 amino acids. CDR3 residues: CSAYRGVQFF. CDR3 coding DNA: TGCAGCGCGTACAGGGGCGTCCAGTTCTTC.

The V gene is TRBV7-2, the J gene TRBJ1-3; the D gene is possibly TRBD1 (5 bases). This CDR3 spans 14 amino acids. V lost 5 bases, J lost 7 bases, and 15 bases lay in between. Germline V gene data show CDR1 as SGHTA and CDR2 as FQGNSA. CDR3 coding DNA: TGTGCCAGCAGCATTCCAGGGAGTTTTAACACCATATATTTT. This sequence encodes CASSIPGSFNTIYF.

About this clone itself: Other DNA sequences in the same sample also yield this CDR3. The chain is built from TRBV4-1 and TRBJ2-1, with D tentatively TRBD2 (5 bases). Deletions cut 1 base from V and 0 bases from J, with 7 bases between. This CDR3 contains 15 residues. The germline CDR1 and CDR2 sequences are MGHRA and YSYEKL. In DNA, the CDR3 is TGCGCCAGCAGCCAAGTAGGGAGCTCCTACAATGAGCAGTTCTTC. This sequence encodes CASSQVGSSYNEQFF.

The chain uses TRBV5-1 and TRBJ2-3; no clear D. The germline V and J ends were trimmed by 0 bases and 4 bases, with 18 bases remaining between them. Germline V gene lookup returns CDR1 SGHRS and CDR2 YFSETQ. There are 17 residues in the CDR3. The CDR3 coding sequence is TGCGCCAGCAGCTTGGGGAATGCCGGCGTATATCCAGATACGCAGTATTTT. Its protein product is CASSLGNAGVYPDTQYF.